This T cell receptor (beta chain) was identified during a study of OX40 agonist ivuxolimab in advanced cancers. Overall study: Mean age 60 years, range about 20 to 79; around 80% male.

This clone was counted between two and nine times. Germline assignment: CDR1 SGDLS and CDR2 YYNGEE. The V and J ends lost 4 bases and 5 bases respectively, with 12 bases between them. The CDR3 is made up of 13 amino acids. Assay used: immunoSEQ multiplex PCR; TCRdb lists only in-frame clones, some missing. The sample contains about 58,000 clones, about 88% of which appear only once. Material: CD4+ or CD8+ T cells sorted from blood, obtained in a trial of the OX40 agonist ivuxolimab. The rearrangement uses TRBV9 and TRBJ1-1; TRBD1 is a possible D gene (5 bases). The sequence was collected from an adult with an advanced solid tumor such as melanoma, head and neck, liver or kidney cancer. The CDR3 protein is CASSFREDTEAFF. The CDR3, as DNA: TGTGCCAGCAGCTTCAGGGAAGATACTGAAGCTTTCTTT.